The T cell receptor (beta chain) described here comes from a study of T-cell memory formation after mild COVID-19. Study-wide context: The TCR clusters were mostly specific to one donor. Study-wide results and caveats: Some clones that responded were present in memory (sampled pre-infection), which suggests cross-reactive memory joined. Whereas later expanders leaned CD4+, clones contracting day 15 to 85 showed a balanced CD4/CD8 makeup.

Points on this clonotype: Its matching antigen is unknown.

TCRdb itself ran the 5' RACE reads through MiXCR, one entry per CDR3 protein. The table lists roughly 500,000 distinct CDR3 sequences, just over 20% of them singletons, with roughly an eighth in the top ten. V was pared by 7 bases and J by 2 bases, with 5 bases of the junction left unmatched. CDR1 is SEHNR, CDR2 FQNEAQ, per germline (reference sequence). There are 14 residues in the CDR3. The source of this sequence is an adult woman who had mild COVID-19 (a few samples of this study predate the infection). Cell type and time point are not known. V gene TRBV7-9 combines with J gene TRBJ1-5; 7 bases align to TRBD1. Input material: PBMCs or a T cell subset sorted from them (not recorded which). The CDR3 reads CASTPGTGNQPQHF. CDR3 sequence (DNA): TGTGCCAGCACCCCAGGGACAGGCAATCAGCCCCAGCATTTT.